These T cell receptor beta chains were read from a single sample in a study of blood T cell repertoires in COVID-19. The protocol was immunoSEQ multiplex PCR, while the TCRdb copy is restricted to in-frame clones and leaves out a portion. The table has about 52,000 clones, around 86% seen once. Sequencing was performed on peripheral blood. Receptor source: a man between 65 and 79 years old with acute or convalescent COVID-19. The CDR3 runs from the conserved cysteine through the conserved F or W. A D gene is named only where the DNA matches it firmly. Some rows have no size entry. The others give once, few or many, or a class for an expanded clone.

clone_size | j_call | d_call | v_call | cdr3_nt | cdr3_aa
- | TRBJ2-4 | TRBD1 | TRBV5-1 | TGCGCCAGCAGTTATGGGACAGGGGGCTTGTACGGCAAAAACATTCAGTACTTC | CASSYGTGGLYGKNIQYF
- | TRBJ1-4 | - | TRBV13 | TGTGCCAGCAGCTTAGGTTGGGCAGCCGCAACTAATGAAAAACTGTTTTTT | CASSLGWAAATNEKLFF
- | TRBJ2-4 | - | TRBV18 | TGTGCCAGCTCACCTCCTGGCGGGACCAAAAACATTCAGTACTTC | CASSPPGGTKNIQYF
- | TRBJ2-7 | - | TRBV19 | TGTGCCAGTAGTCGTAGTAGCGGAAACTACGAGCAGTACTTC | CASSRSSGNYEQYF
- | TRBJ2-1 | TRBD1 | TRBV9 | TGTGCCAGCAGCGTAGGGCCCGGGACAGCCGCTAGCCAGTTCTTC | CASSVGPGTAASQFF
- | TRBJ2-2 | TRBD1 | TRBV13 | TGTGCCAGCAGCTCTCGGACAGGGGTCACCGGGGAGCTGTTTTTT | CASSSRTGVTGELFF
- | TRBJ1-2 | - | TRBV28 | TGTGCCAGCAGTCGGAAGGGGATTTTGGACTATGGCTACACCTTC | CASSRKGILDYGYTF
- | TRBJ1-6 | TRBD1 | TRBV7-8 | TGTGCCAGCAGCCGACCACAGAAGACCGGGACAGGCAATTCACCCCTCCACTTT | CASSRPQKTGTGNSPLHF
- | TRBJ2-1 | TRBD1 | TRBV7-2 | TGTGCCAGCAGCCTACTAGGACAGGGTAATGAGCAGTTCTTC | CASSLLGQGNEQFF
- | TRBJ1-3 | TRBD1 | TRBV30 | TGTGCCTGGAGAAAAGGACAGGGGGCGTCTGGAAACACCATATATTTT | CAWRKGQGASGNTIYF
- | TRBJ2-5 | - | TRBV21-1 | TGTGCCAGCAGCGGCCGACTAGCGCCCCTCAAACGGACCCAGTACTTC | CASSGRLAPLKRTQYF
- | TRBJ2-5 | - | TRBV24-1 | TGTGCCACCAGTGATCCCCCTATTTTTACCCAGTACTTC | CATSDPPIFTQYF
- | TRBJ1-2 | TRBD1 | TRBV20-1 | TGCAGTGCACGCCGGGACAGTGGCTACACCTTC | CSARRDSGYTF
few | TRBJ2-7 | - | TRBV6-5 | TGTGCCAGCACCATACCCCAGATTTCCTACGAGCAGTACTTC | CASTIPQISYEQYF
- | TRBJ1-5 | - | TRBV4-3 | TGCGCCAGCAGCCAAGAGTGGCGGGGGGCGAATCAGCCCCAGCATTTT | CASSQEWRGANQPQHF
- | TRBJ2-3 | TRBD2 | TRBV19 | TGTGCCAGTAGTACGGGACTAGCGGGAGCAACCGATACGCAGTATTTT | CASSTGLAGATDTQYF
- | TRBJ2-5 | - | TRBV5-1 | TGCGCCAGCAGCTCTGTGGCGGGGCAAGAGACCCAGTACTTC | CASSSVAGQETQYF
few | TRBJ2-1 | TRBD2 | TRBV25-1 | TGTGCCAGCGGACGGGAGCGGGGTGAGCAGTTCTTC | CASGRERGEQFF
- | TRBJ2-5 | - | TRBV21-1 | TGTGCCAGCAGCACCCCATGGAGTCGCTCAAGGGGGGAGACCCAGTACTTC | CASSTPWSRSRGETQYF
- | TRBJ2-1 | - | TRBV4-3 | TGCGCCAGCAGCCAAGACCTGGACAGTTACAATGAGCAGTTCTTC | CASSQDLDSYNEQFF
- | TRBJ1-2 | - | TRBV28 | TGTGCCAGCAAACCGGGACAAACTAACTATGGCTACACCTTC | CASKPGQTNYGYTF
- | TRBJ2-5 | TRBD1 | TRBV5-4 | TGTGCCAGCAGCTTAGCTACAGGGGCGGGAGAGACCCAGTACTTC | CASSLATGAGETQYF
- | TRBJ1-2 | TRBD1 | TRBV2 | TGTGCCAGCAGCAACCATTTGGGACAGGGCCACTATGGCTACACCTTC | CASSNHLGQGHYGYTF
- | TRBJ1-2 | TRBD1 | TRBV29-1 | TGCAGCGTTGAACCATTGACAGGGGCCTACTATGGCTACACCTTC | CSVEPLTGAYYGYTF
- | TRBJ1-3 | - | TRBV25-1 | TGTGCCAGCAGGGGGGCCGGAAACACCATATATTTT | CASRGAGNTIYF
- | TRBJ2-1 | - | TRBV7-9 | TGTGCCAGCAGCTTGGGAGACAATGAGCAGTTCTTC | CASSLGDNEQFF
- | TRBJ2-2 | - | TRBV19 | TGTGCCAGTAGTACCTCCCCCGTAGCACCGAACACCGGGGAGCTGTTTTTT | CASSTSPVAPNTGELFF
- | TRBJ2-3 | - | TRBV19 | TGTGCCAGTAGTAGAGGGAGCGCAGATACGCAGTATTTT | CASSRGSADTQYF
few | TRBJ1-3 | TRBD1 | TRBV7-2 | TGTGCCAGCAGCCTGGGACAGGCGTGGGGAAACACCATATATTTT | CASSLGQAWGNTIYF
few | TRBJ2-4 | TRBD1 | TRBV5-6 | TGTGCCAGCAGTCAATATCTCCGGGACAGGGAGAACATTCAGTACTTC | CASSQYLRDRENIQYF
few | TRBJ2-5 | - | TRBV18 | TGTGCCAGCTCTACAGGTTCTCAAGAGACCCAGTACTTC | CASSTGSQETQYF
- | TRBJ2-1 | TRBD2 | TRBV4-3 | TGCGCCAGCAGCCAAGAGGTAGCGGGACCCCGTAGGATCAATGAGCAGTTCTTC | CASSQEVAGPRRINEQFF
- | TRBJ1-2 | - | TRBV19 | TGTGCCAGTTTGTCGGCAGGGGAGCCGCACTATGGCTACACCTTC | CASLSAGEPHYGYTF
- | TRBJ2-5 | - | TRBV11-1 | TGTGCCAGCAGCTTAGCGGGGTTCCAGGGGGAGACCCAGTACTTC | CASSLAGFQGETQYF
- | TRBJ1-2 | - | TRBV5-1 | TGCGCCAGCAGCCCATCCGGGACAATAGGCTATGGCTACACCTTC | CASSPSGTIGYGYTF
once | TRBJ1-2 | TRBD1 | TRBV11-2 | TGTGCCAGCAGCACGCAAACAGGGGACTATGGCTACACCTTC | CASSTQTGDYGYTF
- | TRBJ2-2 | TRBD1 | TRBV5-4 | TGTGCCAGCAGCTCCCGTGGACAGGGGTTGGGGGAGCTGTTTTTT | CASSSRGQGLGELFF
- | TRBJ1-5 | TRBD1 | TRBV18 | TGTGCCAGCTCACCGGGACAGAATCAGCCCCAGCATTTT | CASSPGQNQPQHF
- | TRBJ1-1 | - | TRBV5-4 | TGTGCCAGCACCTCGGGAGGGGCGAACACTGAAGCTTTCTTT | CASTSGGANTEAFF
- | TRBJ2-2 | - | TRBV28 | TGTGCCAGCAGTTTAGGAGGCAGTAACACCGGGGAGCTGTTTTTT | CASSLGGSNTGELFF
- | TRBJ1-1 | - | TRBV28 | TGTGCCAGCAGTTCACAGGGAAGGAGTGCTGAAGCTTTCTTT | CASSSQGRSAEAFF
- | TRBJ1-1 | - | TRBV18 | TGTGCCAGCTCACCACTTACGGGGACTGAAGCTTTCTTT | CASSPLTGTEAFF
few | TRBJ2-6 | TRBD1 | TRBV11-3 | TGTGCCAGCAGCTTAGCCCGGACAGGACCTTACTCTGGGGCCAACGTCCTGACTTTC | CASSLARTGPYSGANVLTF
- | TRBJ2-5 | - | TRBV5-4 | TGTGCCAGCAGCTTGCCCCGCGGGGAGACCCAGTACTTC | CASSLPRGETQYF
- | TRBJ1-4 | TRBD1 | TRBV18 | TGTGCCAGCTCACCACCACAGGGGGCTAATGAAAAACTGTTTTTT | CASSPPQGANEKLFF
- | TRBJ2-5 | TRBD1 | TRBV6-1 | TGTGCCAGCAGTAGACCGGGACAGCATTTGGAGACCCAGTACTTC | CASSRPGQHLETQYF
- | TRBJ2-7 | - | TRBV27 | TGTGCCAGCAGTAAAGTAGGGGGCTCCTACGAGCAGTACTTC | CASSKVGGSYEQYF
- | TRBJ1-1 | - | TRBV18 | TGTGCCAGCTCACAAAACCCCTCGGGGTACCCTGAAGCTTTCTTT | CASSQNPSGYPEAFF